The present entry profiles one TCR beta chain with its context. This sample is part of a study of blood T cell repertoires in COVID-19. Study information: Sites across the United States, Italy and Spain contributed samples from acute and convalescent COVID-19. Sources were T cells, B-cell-depleted T cells, or PBMCs; the material itself was cDNA or gDNA.

In the authors' methods: Amplification from reference gene primers served as the basis for estimated nucleated cell counts. Libraries were prepared by immunoSEQ multiplex PCR; TCRdb keeps only in-frame clonotypes and omits some of them. For V, J and clone size, that table is used; D and trimming come from the DNA. The sample carries over 120,000 clones, approximately 80% recorded once. CDR3 size: 18 residues. Germline lookup yields CDR1 GTSNPN and CDR2 SVGIG (reference sequence). Trimming removed 0 bases from V and 1 base from J; junction bases left unmatched: 9. The chain recombines TRBV30 with TRBJ2-4; 10 bases map to TRBD2. The source of this sequence is a woman older than 75 with active or convalescent COVID-19. The sample taken for sequencing was peripheral blood. CDR3 residues: CAWSVLSGGALAKNIQYF. The CDR3, as DNA: TGTGCCTGGAGTGTACTAAGCGGGGGGGCTTTGGCCAAAAACATTCAGTACTTC.